This T cell receptor (beta chain) was retrieved from a study of response to subunit inactivated influenza vaccine (dated by TCRdb to the late 2010s). With respect to the entire study: Deep quantitative profiling of the T cell receptor repertoire was used in the study to follow responses to a trivalent subunit inactivated influenza vaccine. Overall results and qualifications from the work: The authors suggested that each seasonal influenza vaccination may recruit only a limited number of new T cells.

This clonotype was detected only a few times. What antigen it recognizes has not been identified. Per-nucleotide qualities are absent, and no much larger clonotype sits a single base away. The library was made by RT-PCR. The sample was run on an Illumina HiSeq 2500. TCRdb reanalyzed the raw reads on its own, using fastp at Q25 for trimming and MiXCR for clone calling, and kept in-frame beta chains. Identical CDR3 proteins give one entry, which carries the most common genes and DNA. The sample has roughly 460,000 distinct CDR3 sequences on record, 9.5% to 13% of them singletons. The leading ten clones occupy roughly 12% of the sample. In light of the paper, this sample's time point label describes: more than 40 days after influenza vaccine administration. V loses 5 bases of germline sequence and J loses 1 base, and the interval between the two ends is 14 bases. The CDR3 runs 15 amino acids, cysteine and phenylalanine included. The DNA shown is the 45-base CDR3, in frame from base 1.

This receptor was identified in a middle-aged man who received an inactivated influenza vaccine. Donor details come from another sample of the same person, matched by shared clones. The sequences come from PBMCs from blood, collected roughly 46 days after vaccination. This sequence uses TRBV12-3 or TRBV12-4 and TRBJ2-5; the D gene could be either TRBD1 or TRBD2, each agreeing at 5 bases. The CDR3 protein sequence reads: CASSGRGGGQETQYF. The DNA sequence reads TGTGCCAGCAGTGGCCGGGGTGGGGGCCAAGAGACCCAGTACTTC.